This TCR beta chain was documented in a study of cytomegalovirus exposure and HLA in healthy donors (dated by TCRdb to the late 2010s). Notes on the research overall: An earlier analysis of some 500 of the donors reported about 290 Gb of sequence data and some 120 million unique TCR beta sequences from around 200 million T cells. An early release covering roughly 580 HLA-typed donors comprised approximately 290 gigabases of sequencing data and about 90 million unique TCR sequences. Of the roughly 400 genotyped donors, 81% were placed in the genetic ancestry cluster associated with self-reported Caucasian donors. The aim of the study was to test whether cataloging public T cell receptors could identify signatures of past pathogen exposure. Using immunosequencing, the study profiled T cell repertoires from fewer than 700 subjects and related those repertoires to cytomegalovirus serostatus. Along with the roughly 670-subject first cohort, a separate validation cohort of approximately 110 different subjects was used. The study combined high-throughput TCR immunosequencing, statistical association of individual TCRs with disease status, and machine learning to predict cytomegalovirus infection status. A later analysis re-analyzed previously published TCR beta repertoires from 666 donors and added high-resolution HLA genotyping to study TCR occurrence patterns. In the later analysis, no new phenotypic data were used to find candidate immune exposures; instead, reliance was placed on TCR beta sequences and their occurrence across donors. An earlier analysis of 587 of the donors used high-throughput TCR beta sequencing to judge whether each TCR beta V gene segment behaved as functional or pseudogenic. Alongside the repertoire data, information on donor age, sex, ethnicity and CMV serostatus was compiled. In a later genetic analysis, genome-wide SNP genotypes for about three fifths of the roughly 670 donors were used, and that subset was treated as a discovery cohort. Every discovery cohort repertoire had been produced on one sequencing platform. Class I and class II HLA loci were covered by the typing at four-digit resolution. Typing coverage differed by locus: A, B, C, DRB1 and DQB1 were typed in roughly 629-630 donors, DQA1 in about 500, DPA1 in 600 to 610, and DPB1 in just under 490. About 5 DR-DQ haplotypes were handled as single units for association and clustering, since linkage in the cohort was strong. Among 350 to 400 genotyped donors of the cohort, an average of about 240,000 unique TCR beta nucleotide sequences were sequenced per donor, roughly 18% of them non-productive. Findings and caveats that apply to the study as a whole: Some IMGT-functional V segments, including TRBV6-2 and TRBV6-3, could not be distinguished by the 87-base-pair reads and were therefore excluded. In vitro tests confirmed that a few of the cytomegalovirus-associated TCR beta chains recognize cytomegalovirus antigens. Compared with the roughly 670-donor mean, donors in an Asian-associated ancestry cluster had fewer N-insertions in productive TCRs, according to a later genetic analysis. An association between a missense DCLRE1C variant and V-gene and J-gene trimming of TCR beta chains was found in a later genetic analysis and replicated in an independent cohort. In a later analysis, most CMV-associated TCR beta chains were found to appear HLA-restricted, with HLA associations seemingly driven largely by CMV exposure. A later analysis found that TCR association rates varied across HLA loci, with DRB1 alleles showing the most associated TCRs and HLA-C alleles the fewest. Most TCR sequences were observed very rarely across donors, whereas some public TCRs were present in many individuals. When HLA alleles, especially DR and DQ, strongly co-occurred, attributing TCR associations to individual alleles was difficult. In an earlier analysis of more than 500 of the donors, most TCR beta V segments appeared in productive rearrangements about 90% or about 30% of the time, broadly matching IMGT annotations. The cohort was sequenced for TCR beta chains only, and without alpha or paired-chain data the features that could be detected were limited. The only immune exposure information available for the cohort was CMV serostatus. In a later analysis, HLA-associated TCR beta chains showed more clonal expansion and lower generation probabilities than non-associated chains that were equally common. Roughly uniform sequencing depth across donors was assumed in presence/absence analyses, although this assumption may not hold. Because some donors lacked HLA typing at each locus, the association tests relied only on the typed subset. According to the authors, the approach could potentially be generalized to other disease states and immunological phenotypes. In the study, some 180 TCR beta chains were listed as associated with cytomegalovirus. A further reported finding was that TCR beta sequences accurately predicted the HLA-A and HLA-B alleles for most subjects in the first cohort. Around 16 rarely observed V segments, including chromosome 9 orphons, were excluded from the earlier analysis of several hundred of the donors because counts were too low. Linkage disequilibrium might explain the correlated functional status among segregating V segments, but an unknown experimental factor could not be excluded. In a later analysis, about 17,000 TCR beta sequences were associated with specific HLA alleles at a false discovery rate of 0.05. The classifier was reported to diagnose cytomegalovirus status with high specificity and sensitivity in both the original and validation cohorts. According to a later analysis, parvovirus B19, influenza, CMV and Epstein-Barr virus appeared linked to several top co-occurrence clusters. The sequencing pipeline was judged likely to have produced a cluster of highly shared sequence variants as a technical artifact.

Note on this clone: It has no known antigen specificity. No base qualities exist here, and no much larger clone lies one base off it.

Library method: the immunoSEQ multiplex PCR assay. The multiplex PCR relied on a mix of 60 forward primers for TCR Vbeta segments and 13 reverse primers for TCR Jbeta segments. A multiplex PCR assay on genomic DNA amplified the CDR3 region of rearranged TCR beta genes. The Illumina HiSeq System was used to sequence the amplified TCR beta libraries as 87-base-pair reads. Under the source paper's analysis protocol: A later analysis tallied around 82 million unique TCR beta chains across the approximately 670 repertoires, and about 12 million of those chains were shared by two or more donors. Raw reads were error-corrected and collapsed into unique sequences with a nearest-neighbor algorithm that merged closely related sequences to remove PCR and sequencing errors. Alignment of CDR3 sequences to IMGT reference sequences was used to assign V, D and J gene segments. For a sequence to be retained, a match of at least six nucleotides was required to both a V gene segment and a J gene segment. A rearrangement counted as productive if the CDR3 had no stop codons and remained in frame with V and J, and every other rearrangement counted as non-productive. CDR3 was defined by IMGT convention, running from the second conserved V-encoded cysteine to the conserved J-encoded phenylalanine. In an earlier analysis of approximately 590 of the donors, sequences lacking an unambiguous match to a single V gene segment were excluded. In an earlier analysis of around 590 of the donors, a V segment was called functional when productive rearrangements were above 56.7%, and segregating when the standard deviation between donors exceeded 5%. A statistical classification framework was built to diagnose cytomegalovirus status from the catalog of TCR beta chain sequences. In a later analysis, TCR nucleotide sequences were compared against IMGT/GENE-DB human TR gene sequences so that V and J genes could be assigned. In a later analysis, CDR3 sequences and most-parsimonious VDJ recombination scenarios were assigned using the TCRdist pipeline. A later analysis defined each TCR beta chain by its CDR3 amino acid sequence plus V-gene family, and excluded reads lacking a unique V-gene family. As a way to deal with suspected cross-contamination and a sequencing artifact, a later analysis dropped nearly 600 nucleotide sequences that were highly shared and had low generation probability. In a later analysis, a clonal expansion index was calculated for each public chain from normalized within-repertoire ranks of inferred template counts. A later analysis computed generation probabilities with a VDJ recombination model fitted to out-of-frame rearrangements, and checked the results against IGoR. A later analysis scored TCR-TCR, TCR-HLA and TCR-CMV co-occurrence with hypergeometric tests, applying a repertoire-size bias correction to TCR pairs. In a later analysis, false discovery rates were estimated by permuting HLA or CMV assignments 20 times. A later analysis grouped co-occurring TCRs with DBSCAN, adding TCRdist sequence similarity when clustering within HLA-allele-positive subsets. For co-occurrence clustering, repertoires with fewer than 30,000 or more than 120,000 public chains were excluded, along with a handful of repertoires with anomalous nucleotide sharing. TCRdb took this table from immuneACCESS and kept in-frame rearrangements with V and J called. Such tables lack part of the clones; where checked against another copy, unresolved V genes explain under half of the gap, and the rest is unexplained. V, J and clone size are those of that table, while D and trimming were read from the DNA. Here the sample has tens of thousands of clones; around 80% occur a single time. Nearly 2.5% of the sample goes to the ten largest clones.

There are 17 amino acids in the CDR3, from cysteine to phenylalanine inclusive. Solely the CDR3 DNA is kept, with 51 bases framed from the first base. V loses 0 bases at its end and J loses 7 bases; junction bases beyond the gene matches: 9. CDR1 WSHSY and CDR2 SAAADI were looked up in the germline V gene. The cohort comprised around 700 healthy bone marrow donors. At the time of sampling, every cohort member was nominally healthy, though immune exposures that went unrecorded were likely present. The donor tested CMV seropositive, placing the donor among the 289 seropositive members of the cohort. A peripheral blood sample was provided by each donor, and peripheral blood mononuclear cells were used for TCR beta sequencing. The Qiagen DNeasy Blood Extraction Kit was used to extract genomic DNA from the blood cell samples.

The V and J segments used are TRBV10-2 and TRBJ2-2; 9 middle bases align to TRBD2. This TCR was recovered from a male donor in good health and CMV-seropositive. The sample consisted of PBMCs. The CDR3 region has the sequence CASSESKGGRALGELFF. The nucleotide sequence is TGCGCCAGCAGTGAGTCTAAAGGCGGGAGGGCCCTCGGGGAGCTGTTTTTT.